The next 19 T cell receptor beta chains were all read from a single sample in a study of blood T cell repertoires in COVID-19. The data were produced by immunoSEQ multiplex PCR, yet TCRdb's version contains in-frame clones alone and is incomplete. The repertoire consists of 150,000 to 200,000 clones, with roughly 90% occurring once and the leading ten covering 0.62%. Specimen: peripheral blood. The receptors derive from a man between 45 and 60 years old with acute or convalescent COVID-19.

This sequence joins TRBV4-2 and TRBJ2-2; maybe TRBD1 (5 bases). CDR1 is LGHNA and CDR2 is YNFKEQ in the germline V gene. The CDR3 contains 16 residues. V was clipped by 0 bases and J by 0 bases, with 8 bases between them. This CDR3 reads CASSQEETANTGELFF. The DNA for the CDR3 is TGTGCCAGCAGCCAAGAAGAGACAGCGAACACCGGGGAGCTGTTTTTT.

The chain has TRBV7-7 and TRBJ2-3, with a tentative D call TRBD2 (6 bases). V lost 5 bases to trimming and J lost 1 base, with 13 bases between them. The germline V gene has CDR1 SSHAT and CDR2 FNYEAQ (reference sequence). The CDR3 sequence is 15 residues long. CDR3 protein: CASSPRPSGTDTQYF. The CDR3 DNA reads as TGTGCCAGCAGCCCTAGGCCTAGCGGCACAGATACGCAGTATTTT.

This chain uses TRBV21-1 with TRBJ1-1; the table assigns TRBD1, which was not confirmed against the DNA. TRBV21-1 is noted as a pseudogene. This CDR3 has 14 residues. The DNA of the CDR3 is TGTGCCAGCAGCATAGACAGTTGGAACACTGAAGCTTTCTTT. Translated: CASSIDSWNTEAFF.

The rearrangement links TRBV29-1 to TRBJ2-2; weak D call: TRBD1 (6 bases). The V gene lost 6 bases and the J gene lost 4 bases, with 12 bases spanning the gap. The V gene's germline CDR1 is SQVTM and CDR2 ANQGSEA. This CDR3 is built from 13 residues. The CDR3 loop reads CSVQGHVTGELFF. For the CDR3, the DNA is TGCAGCGTCCAGGGACACGTCACCGGGGAGCTGTTTTTT.

The chain carries TRBV15 and TRBJ2-2; 7 bases are a match to TRBD1. Unmatched junction bases numbered 9, after V lost 2 bases and J lost 6 bases. The CDR3 runs to 16 residues. The germline V gene has CDR1 LNHNV and CDR2 YYDKDF (reference sequence). The CDR3 spells CATSRLGTGVAGELFF. As DNA, the CDR3 is TGTGCCACCAGCAGACTTGGTACAGGGGTTGCCGGGGAGCTGTTTTTT. Drawing the rest from reference TRBV15 and TRBJ2-2, the complete variable domain is DAMVIQNPRYQVTQFGKPVTLSCSQTLNHNVMYWYQQKSSQAPKLLFHYYDKDFNNEADTPDNFQSRRPNTSFCFLDIRSPGLGDTAMYLCATSRLGTGVAGELFFGEGSRLTVL.

The chain recombines TRBV7-6 with TRBJ1-3; D might be TRBD1 (6 bases). This CDR3 contains 17 residues. In germline, CDR1 is SGHVS, CDR2 FNYEAQ. Trimming stripped 5 bases from V and 4 bases from J, with 21 bases between. The CDR3 DNA reads TGTGCCAGCAGCCCGCAGTCGGGACACAGTACAGGAAACACCATATATTTT. Amino acid sequence: CASSPQSGHSTGNTIYF.

The chain has TRBV4-2 and TRBJ2-1; D is perhaps TRBD2 (5 bases). The V end lost 0 bases, the J end lost 5 bases, and 11 bases lay between the germline ends. Germline CDR1 is LGHNA and CDR2 is YNFKEQ. CDR3 size: 15 residues. The CDR3 here is CASSQELAANNEQFF. CDR3 coding DNA: TGTGCCAGCAGCCAAGAGCTAGCAGCGAACAATGAGCAGTTCTTC.

The rearrangement joins TRBV27 to TRBJ2-2; possibly TRBD2 for D (6 bases). This CDR3 contains 14 residues. Trimming removed 6 bases from V and 4 bases from J, with 12 bases in between. Germline V gene lookup returns CDR1 MNHEY and CDR2 SMNVEV (reference sequence). CDR3 amino acids: CASRVQGLTGELFF. Here the CDR3 DNA reads TGTGCCAGCAGGGTCCAGGGACTCACCGGGGAGCTGTTTTTT.

The V gene is TRBV6-2 or TRBV6-3, the J gene TRBJ1-5; D not certain. The V and J ends lost 2 bases and 6 bases respectively, with 14 bases between them. The CDR3 has 15 residues. Looked up from germline, CDR1 is MNHEY and CDR2 is SVGEGT. The CDR3 nucleotides read TGTGCCAGCAGTTACCTGTTCGGGCGGGGTCAGCCCCAGCATTTT. Translated: CASSYLFGRGQPQHF.

As regards this clone: The sample holds other DNA sequences that translate to the same CDR3. The CDR3 bases are TGTGCCAGCAGTGAAGGGAGAATAAATTCACCCCTCCACTTT. Encoded protein: CASSEGRINSPLHF. The chain carries TRBV2 and TRBJ1-6; D gene uncertain. The CDR3 is 14 residues long. CDR1 and CDR2 from the germline V gene are SNHLY and FYNNEI. V lost 1 base, J lost 7 bases, and 8 bases lay in between.

V gene TRBV7-8 combines with J gene TRBJ2-3; no reliable D call. The CDR3 consists of 15 residues. Trimming left V 5 bases short and J 2 bases short, with 14 bases between. Germline V gives CDR1 SGHVS, CDR2 FQNEAQ. The CDR3 DNA reads TGTGCCAGCAGCCTTTTCGGTTTTTCCACAGATACGCAGTATTTT. Amino acids: CASSLFGFSTDTQYF.

This chain uses TRBV6-5 with TRBJ2-2; TRBD1 matches at 7 bases. Germline-derived CDR1 and CDR2 are MNHEY and SVGAGI. The CDR3 is made up of 15 amino acids. Trimming removed 6 bases from V and 4 bases from J; junction bases left unmatched: 8. The CDR3 spells CASSRFSGGTGELFF. CDR3 bases: TGTGCCAGCAGCCGGTTTTCAGGGGGCACCGGGGAGCTGTTTTTT.

The CDR3 here is CASSSGGNYGYTF. The CDR3 DNA follows: TGTGCCAGCAGTTCGGGGGGGAACTATGGCTACACCTTC. The chain combines TRBV28 with TRBJ1-2, with a possible D match to TRBD1 (5 bases). This CDR3 contains 13 residues. V lost 4 bases and J lost 2, with 8 bases in between. The germline V gene encodes CDR1 MDHEN and CDR2 SYDVKM.

The chain uses TRBV27 and TRBJ2-3; D not certain. The CDR3 has 12 residues. Germline assignment: CDR1 MNHEY and CDR2 SMNVEV (reference sequence). Between the trimmed V and J ends, which lost 5 bases and 1 base, there was a span of 4 bases. The CDR3 sequence is CASSPGTDTQYF. The CDR3 bases are TGTGCCAGCAGTCCAGGCACAGATACGCAGTATTTT.

The chain has TRBV6-2 or TRBV6-3 and TRBJ1-2; TRBD1 is a possible D gene (6 bases). CDR1 is MNHEY, CDR2 SVGEGT, per germline. Trimming shortened V by 5 bases and J by 7 bases, and 8 bases separated the two germline ends. This CDR3 region has 11 residues. Here the CDR3 DNA reads TGTGCCAGCAGTCAGGGGATTGGCTACACCTTC. This sequence encodes CASSQGIGYTF.

The chain links TRBV5-1 to TRBJ2-1; D is perhaps TRBD1 (5 bases). This CDR3 comprises 16 residues. Germline lookup yields CDR1 SGHRS and CDR2 YFSETQ. V gave up 1 base and J gave up 8 bases, with 19 bases separating them. Written as DNA, the CDR3 is TGCGCCAGCAGCTTGACACAGGACCCTCCCTTCGATGAGCAGTTCTTC. Protein: CASSLTQDPPFDEQFF.

The CDR3 DNA is TGCGCCAGCAGCCCAACTAGCGGGGGGGCCGCGGATGAGACCCAGTACTTC. This translates into CASSPTSGGAADETQYF. The rearrangement uses TRBV4-1 and TRBJ2-5; 13 nucleotides match TRBD2. CDR1 and CDR2 from the germline V gene are MGHRA and YSYEKL. The trim removed 4 bases at V and 5 bases at J, leaving 10 bases unmatched. This CDR3 has 17 amino acids.

The rearrangement links TRBV6-5 to TRBJ1-2; D perhaps matches TRBD1 (6 bases). V was trimmed by 6 bases and J by 8 bases, leaving 16 bases between them. Germline V CDR1 and CDR2: MNHEY, SVGAGI. This CDR3 spans 13 amino acids. CDR3 coding DNA: TGTGCCAGCAGGGCCGGGGACAATGGGGGCTACACCTTC. This sequence encodes CASRAGDNGGYTF.

V usage is TRBV5-4 and J usage is TRBJ2-1, with 7 bases that match TRBD2. This CDR3 is built from 11 residues. V dropped 4 bases and J dropped 10; count of bases not matched to a gene: 2. Per the germline V gene, CDR1 is SGHNT and CDR2 is YYREEE (reference sequence). The CDR3 loop reads CASSREVEQFF. The DNA for the CDR3 is TGTGCCAGCAGCCGGGAGGTGGAGCAGTTCTTC.